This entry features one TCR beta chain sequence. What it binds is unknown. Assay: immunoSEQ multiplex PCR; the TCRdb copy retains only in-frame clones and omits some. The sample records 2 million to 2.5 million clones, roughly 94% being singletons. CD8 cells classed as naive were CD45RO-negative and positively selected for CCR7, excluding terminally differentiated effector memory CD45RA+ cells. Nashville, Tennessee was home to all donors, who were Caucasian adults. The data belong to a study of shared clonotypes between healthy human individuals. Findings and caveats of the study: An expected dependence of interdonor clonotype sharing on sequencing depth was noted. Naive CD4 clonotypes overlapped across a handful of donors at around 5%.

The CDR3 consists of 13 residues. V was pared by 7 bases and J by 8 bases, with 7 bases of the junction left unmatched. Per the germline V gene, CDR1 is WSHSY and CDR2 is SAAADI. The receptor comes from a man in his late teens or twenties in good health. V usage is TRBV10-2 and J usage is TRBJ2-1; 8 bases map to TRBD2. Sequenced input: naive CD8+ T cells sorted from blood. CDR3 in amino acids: CASTGTSYDEQFF. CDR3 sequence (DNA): TGCGCCAGCACCGGGACTAGTTACGATGAGCAGTTCTTC.